This T cell receptor beta chain was obtained from a study of shared T cell receptors in the human thymus. Sequenced by immunoSEQ multiplex PCR; TCRdb stores in-frame clones only, minus some. The data contain under 700,000 clones, 70% to 80% of them singletons. Trimming removed 7 bases at V and 4 bases at J, with 19 bases between. Germline V CDR1 and CDR2: MGHDK, SYGVNS. The CDR3 is made up of 15 amino acids. This clone was counted between two and nine times. These data also formed part of another study, on human thymus T cells. Per that paper: Donor material was obtained from healthy Finnish infants undergoing corrective surgery for congenital heart defects. The study used thymus tissue resected during corrective heart surgery. Thymic TCR repertoires of unrelated people reportedly overlapped highly.

The sequence was obtained from a boy under two years old with a congenital heart defect. J is TRBJ2-5 and V is TRBV25-1; a possible D gene is TRBD2 (5 bases). The sequenced sample was thymocytes. The CDR3 here is CASTRGKAPPETQYF. CDR3 nucleotide sequence: TGTGCCAGCACCCGAGGGAAGGCCCCCCCAGAGACCCAGTACTTC.